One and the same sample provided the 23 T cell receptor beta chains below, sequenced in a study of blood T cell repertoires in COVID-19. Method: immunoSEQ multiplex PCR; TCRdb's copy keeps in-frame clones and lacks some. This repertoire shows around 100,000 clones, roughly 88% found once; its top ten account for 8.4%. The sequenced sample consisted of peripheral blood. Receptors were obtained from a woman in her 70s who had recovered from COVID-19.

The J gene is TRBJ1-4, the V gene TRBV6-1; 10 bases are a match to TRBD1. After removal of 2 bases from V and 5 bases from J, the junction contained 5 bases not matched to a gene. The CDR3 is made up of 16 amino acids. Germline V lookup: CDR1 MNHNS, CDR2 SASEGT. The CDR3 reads CASSEQMTGGNEKLFF. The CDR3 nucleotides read TGTGCCAGCAGTGAACAAATGACAGGGGGCAATGAAAAACTGTTTTTT.

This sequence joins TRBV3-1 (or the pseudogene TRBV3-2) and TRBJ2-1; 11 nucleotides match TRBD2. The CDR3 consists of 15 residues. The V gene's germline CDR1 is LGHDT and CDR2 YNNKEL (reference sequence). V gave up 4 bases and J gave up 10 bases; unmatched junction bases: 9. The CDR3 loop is CASSPTSGIRREQFF. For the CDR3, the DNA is TGTGCCAGCAGCCCGACTAGCGGGATCCGGCGAGAGCAGTTCTTC.

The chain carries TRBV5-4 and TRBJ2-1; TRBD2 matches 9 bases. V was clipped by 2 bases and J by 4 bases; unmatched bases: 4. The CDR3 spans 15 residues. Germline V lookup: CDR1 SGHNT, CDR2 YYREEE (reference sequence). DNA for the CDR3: TGTGCCAGCAGCTTAGCGGGAGGAGGGTACAATGAGCAGTTCTTC. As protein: CASSLAGGGYNEQFF.

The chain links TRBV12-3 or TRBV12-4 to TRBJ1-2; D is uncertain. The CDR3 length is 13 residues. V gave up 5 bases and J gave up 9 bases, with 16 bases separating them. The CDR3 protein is CASSPGLPRRYTF. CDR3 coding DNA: TGTGCCAGCAGTCCCGGCCTCCCGCGGCGCTACACCTTC.

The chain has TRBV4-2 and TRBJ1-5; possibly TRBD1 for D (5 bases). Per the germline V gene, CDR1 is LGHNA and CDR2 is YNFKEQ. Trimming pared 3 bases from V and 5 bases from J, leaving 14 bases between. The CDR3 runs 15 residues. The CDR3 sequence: CASSQNRDSHQPQHF. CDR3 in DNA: TGTGCCAGCAGCCAGAACCGGGACTCACATCAGCCCCAGCATTTT.

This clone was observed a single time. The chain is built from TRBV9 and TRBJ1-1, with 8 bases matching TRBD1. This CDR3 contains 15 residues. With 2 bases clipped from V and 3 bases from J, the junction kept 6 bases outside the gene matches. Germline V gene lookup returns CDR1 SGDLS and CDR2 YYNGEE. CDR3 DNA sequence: TGTGCCAGCAGCGTGCAGGGGGCGGGAGACACTGAAGCTTTCTTT. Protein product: CASSVQGAGDTEAFF.

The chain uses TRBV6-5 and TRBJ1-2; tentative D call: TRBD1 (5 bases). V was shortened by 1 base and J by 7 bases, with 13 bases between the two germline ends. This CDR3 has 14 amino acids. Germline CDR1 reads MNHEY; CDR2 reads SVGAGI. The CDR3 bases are TGTGCCAGCAGTTACTTCCCCGAAAGGGGTGGCTACACCTTC. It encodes CASSYFPERGGYTF.

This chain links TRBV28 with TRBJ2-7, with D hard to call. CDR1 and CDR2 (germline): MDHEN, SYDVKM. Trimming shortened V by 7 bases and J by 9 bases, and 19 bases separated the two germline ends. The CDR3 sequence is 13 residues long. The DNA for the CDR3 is TGTGCCAGCACTCCCGCGATGTATGTAAGGCAGTACTTC. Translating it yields CASTPAMYVRQYF.

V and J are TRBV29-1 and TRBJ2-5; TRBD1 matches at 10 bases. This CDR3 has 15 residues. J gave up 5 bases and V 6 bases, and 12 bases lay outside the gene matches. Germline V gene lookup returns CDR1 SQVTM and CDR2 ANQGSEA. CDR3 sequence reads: CSVARQGAIDETQYF. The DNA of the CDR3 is TGCAGCGTCGCCCGACAGGGGGCTATTGATGAGACCCAGTACTTC.

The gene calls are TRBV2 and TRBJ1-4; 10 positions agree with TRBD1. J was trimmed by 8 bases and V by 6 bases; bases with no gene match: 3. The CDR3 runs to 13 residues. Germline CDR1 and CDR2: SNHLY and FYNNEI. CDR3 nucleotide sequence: TGTGCCAGCAGAATGACAGGGGGCGAAAAACTGTTTTTT. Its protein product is CASRMTGGEKLFF.

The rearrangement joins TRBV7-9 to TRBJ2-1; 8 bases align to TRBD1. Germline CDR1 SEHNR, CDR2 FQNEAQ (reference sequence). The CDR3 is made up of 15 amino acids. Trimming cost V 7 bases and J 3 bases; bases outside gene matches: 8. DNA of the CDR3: TGTGCCAGCACCCAGGGACAGGCATACTACAATGAGCAGTTCTTC. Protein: CASTQGQAYYNEQFF.

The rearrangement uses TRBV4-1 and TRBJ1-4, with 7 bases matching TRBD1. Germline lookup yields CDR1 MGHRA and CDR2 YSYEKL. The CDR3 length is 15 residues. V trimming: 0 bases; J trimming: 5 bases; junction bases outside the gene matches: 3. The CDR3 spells CASSQEDRENEKLFF. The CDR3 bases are TGCGCCAGCAGCCAAGAAGACAGGGAGAATGAAAAACTGTTTTTT.

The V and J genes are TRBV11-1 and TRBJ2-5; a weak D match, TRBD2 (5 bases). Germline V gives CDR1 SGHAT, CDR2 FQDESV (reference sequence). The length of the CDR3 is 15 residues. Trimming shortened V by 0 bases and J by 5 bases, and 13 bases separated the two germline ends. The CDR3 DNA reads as TGTGCCAGCAGCTTAGCCGGACGCCGCGGGGAGACCCAGTACTTC. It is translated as CASSLAGRRGETQYF.

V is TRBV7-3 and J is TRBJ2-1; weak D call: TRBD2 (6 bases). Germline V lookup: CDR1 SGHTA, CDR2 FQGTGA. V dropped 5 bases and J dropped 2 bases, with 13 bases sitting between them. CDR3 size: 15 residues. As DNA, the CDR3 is TGTGCCAGCAGCCTTAGCGGAGTCCCCTACAATGAGCAGTTCTTC. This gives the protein CASSLSGVPYNEQFF.

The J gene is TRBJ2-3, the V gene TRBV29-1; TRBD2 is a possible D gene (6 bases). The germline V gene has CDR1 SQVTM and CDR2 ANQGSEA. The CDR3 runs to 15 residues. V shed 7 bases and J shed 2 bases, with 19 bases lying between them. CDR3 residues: CSAPVAGITTDTQYF. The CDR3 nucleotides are TGCAGCGCCCCCGTGGCGGGAATAACCACAGATACGCAGTATTTT.

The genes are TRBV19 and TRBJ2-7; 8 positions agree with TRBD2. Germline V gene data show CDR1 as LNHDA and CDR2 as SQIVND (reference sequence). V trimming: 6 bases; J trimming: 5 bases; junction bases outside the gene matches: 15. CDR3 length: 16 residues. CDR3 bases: TGTGCCAGTAGGACGGTGGGGGGAGCGGGAGTAAACGAGCAGTACTTC. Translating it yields CASRTVGGAGVNEQYF.

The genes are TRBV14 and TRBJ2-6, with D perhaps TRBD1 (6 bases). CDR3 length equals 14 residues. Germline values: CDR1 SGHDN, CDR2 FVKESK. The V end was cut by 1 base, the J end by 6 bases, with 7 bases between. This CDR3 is CASSQAGVANVLTF. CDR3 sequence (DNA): TGTGCCAGCAGCCAAGCAGGGGTGGCCAACGTCCTGACTTTC.

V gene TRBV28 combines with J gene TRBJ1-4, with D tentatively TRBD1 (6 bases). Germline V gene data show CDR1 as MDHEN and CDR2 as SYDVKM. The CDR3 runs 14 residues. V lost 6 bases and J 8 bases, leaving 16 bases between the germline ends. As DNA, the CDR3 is TGTGCCAGCAGCCGGACAGCGCCCGGAGAAAAACTGTTTTTT. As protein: CASSRTAPGEKLFF.

The CDR3 DNA is TGTGCCAGCAGCTTAGGTGGAGTCTACGAGCAGTACTTC. It codes for CASSLGGVYEQYF. V usage is TRBV7-9 and J usage is TRBJ2-7, with unresolved D. The germline gives CDR1 SEHNR, CDR2 FQNEAQ (reference sequence). The CDR3 runs 13 residues. Trimming cost V 1 base and J 3 bases, with 7 bases left between them.

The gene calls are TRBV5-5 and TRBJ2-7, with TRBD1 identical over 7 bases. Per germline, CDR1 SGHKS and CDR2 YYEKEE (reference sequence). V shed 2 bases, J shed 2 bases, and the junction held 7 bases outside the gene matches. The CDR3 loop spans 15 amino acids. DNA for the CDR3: TGTGCCAGCAGCTTCACCCGACAGGGAACCTACGAGCAGTACTTC. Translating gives CASSFTRQGTYEQYF.

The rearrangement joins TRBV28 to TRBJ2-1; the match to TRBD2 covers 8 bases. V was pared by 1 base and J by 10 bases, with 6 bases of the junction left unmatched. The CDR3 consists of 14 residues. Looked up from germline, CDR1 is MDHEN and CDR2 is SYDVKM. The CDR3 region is CASSLSAGAGEQFF. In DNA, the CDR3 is TGTGCCAGCAGTTTATCAGCGGGAGCGGGGGAGCAGTTCTTC.

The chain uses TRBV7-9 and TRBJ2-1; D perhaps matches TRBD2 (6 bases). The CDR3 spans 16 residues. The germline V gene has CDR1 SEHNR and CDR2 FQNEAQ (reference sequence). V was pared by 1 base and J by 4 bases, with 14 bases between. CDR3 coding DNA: TGTGCCAGCAGCTTAGGCGGCAGGGAGGTATACAATGAGCAGTTCTTC. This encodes CASSLGGREVYNEQFF.

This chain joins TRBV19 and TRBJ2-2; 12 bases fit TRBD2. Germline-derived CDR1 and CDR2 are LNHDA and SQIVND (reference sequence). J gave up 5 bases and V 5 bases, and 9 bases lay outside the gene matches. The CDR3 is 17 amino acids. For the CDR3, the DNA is TGTGCCAGTAGTCCGAGACTAGCGGGAGAAGGTACCGGGGAGCTGTTTTTT. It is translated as CASSPRLAGEGTGELFF.